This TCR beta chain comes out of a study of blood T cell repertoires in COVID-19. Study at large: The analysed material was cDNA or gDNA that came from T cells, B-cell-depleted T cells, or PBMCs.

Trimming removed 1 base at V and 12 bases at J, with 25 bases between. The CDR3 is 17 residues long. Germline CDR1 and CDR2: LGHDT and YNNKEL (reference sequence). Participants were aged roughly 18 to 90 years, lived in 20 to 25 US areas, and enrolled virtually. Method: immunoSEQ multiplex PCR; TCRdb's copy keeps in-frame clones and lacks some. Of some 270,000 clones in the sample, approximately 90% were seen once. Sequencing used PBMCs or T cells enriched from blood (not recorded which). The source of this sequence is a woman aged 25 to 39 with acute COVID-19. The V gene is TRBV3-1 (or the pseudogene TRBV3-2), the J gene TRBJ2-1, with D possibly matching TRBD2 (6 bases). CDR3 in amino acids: CASSQVHRDCLQNGQFF. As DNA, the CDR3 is TGTGCCAGCAGCCAAGTTCACCGGGACTGCCTACAAAACGGGCAGTTCTTC.